The sequence of this T cell receptor beta chain was determined in a study of shared clonotypes between healthy human individuals. All donors were healthy HIV-negative adults lacking recent acute infections or vaccinations. Trimming at V came to 3 bases and at J to 2 bases, leaving 4 bases not matched to a gene. CDR3 length: 15 amino acids. Germline CDR1 is SGHTA and CDR2 is FQGNSA. The table came from immunoSEQ multiplex PCR; TCRdb's copy has only in-frame clones and leaves some out. In the table there are some 2,500,000 clones, 80% to 95% of which are singletons. Sequencing was carried out using naive CD4+ T cells from PBMCs. As for subset: CD45RA+ positively selected. The chain couples TRBV7-2 to TRBJ2-1; 7 positions match TRBD1. The source of this sequence is a man aged 18 to 29 in good health. Some clones in this sample may be carry-over from other donors' samples. Here the CDR3 DNA reads TGTGCCAGCAGCTTTGACAGGGCGACCTACAATGAGCAGTTCTTC. Translating gives CASSFDRATYNEQFF.